This entry describes one T cell receptor (beta chain). This CDR3 is built from 12 residues. The V end was cut by 6 bases, the J end by 0 bases, with 9 bases between. Per the germline V gene, CDR1 is SQVTM and CDR2 is ANQGSEA. Profiling relied on immunoSEQ multiplex PCR, and the TCRdb table lists in-frame clones only, not all of them. The sample has roughly 34,000 clones; about 85% are singletons. The data belong to a study of chemoradiotherapy in HPV16-positive cancers. Sequencing was performed on blood, taken from a patient who underwent chemoradiotherapy. The receptor comes from a human donor with HPV-associated anogenital cancer. The chain has TRBV29-1 and TRBJ2-7, with D perhaps matching TRBD1 (6 bases). The CDR3: CSVTTGSYEQYF. The DNA of the CDR3 is TGCAGCGTAACGACAGGCTCCTACGAGCAGTACTTC.